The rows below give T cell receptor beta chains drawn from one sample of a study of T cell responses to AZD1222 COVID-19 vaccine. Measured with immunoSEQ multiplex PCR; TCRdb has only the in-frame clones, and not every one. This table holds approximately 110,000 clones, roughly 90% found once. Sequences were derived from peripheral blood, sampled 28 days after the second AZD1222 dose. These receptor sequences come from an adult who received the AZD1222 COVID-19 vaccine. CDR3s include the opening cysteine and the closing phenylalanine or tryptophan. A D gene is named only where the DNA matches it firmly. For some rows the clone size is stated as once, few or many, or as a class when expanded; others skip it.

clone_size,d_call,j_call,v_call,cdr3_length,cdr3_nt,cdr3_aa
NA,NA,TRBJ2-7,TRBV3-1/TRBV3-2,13,TGTGCCAGCAGCCAAGCAGTCGCGGGAGAGCAGTACTTC,CASSQAVAGEQYF
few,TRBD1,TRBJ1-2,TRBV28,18,TGTGCCAGCAGTTCCCTTAGGACAGGGGGACCACCTAACTATGGCTACACCTTC,CASSSLRTGGPPNYGYTF
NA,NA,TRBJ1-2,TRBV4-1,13,TGCGCCAGCAGCCAAGCTGGGGTTGATGGCTACACCTTC,CASSQAGVDGYTF
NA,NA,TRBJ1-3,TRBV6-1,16,TGTGCCAGCAGTGACCAGGGGCAAAGCTCTGGAAACACCATATATTTT,CASSDQGQSSGNTIYF
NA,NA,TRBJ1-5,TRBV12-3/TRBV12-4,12,TGTGCCAGCAGTACCGTATCCAGCCCCCAGCATTTT,CASSTVSSPQHF
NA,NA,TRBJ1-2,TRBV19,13,TGTGCCAGTAGTATAGGGACAACCTATGGCTACACCTTC,CASSIGTTYGYTF
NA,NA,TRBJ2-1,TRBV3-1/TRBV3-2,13,TGTGCCAGCAGACCGAGCTCCTACAATGAGCAGTTCTTC,CASRPSSYNEQFF
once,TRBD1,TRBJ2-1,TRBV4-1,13,TGCGCCAGCAGCCAGGACAGGGATTGGGAGCAGTTCTTC,CASSQDRDWEQFF
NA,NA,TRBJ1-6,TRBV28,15,TGTGCCAGCAGTTCGGCAAGCTCCTATAATTCACCCCTCCACTTT,CASSSASSYNSPLHF
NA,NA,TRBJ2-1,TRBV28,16,TGTGCCAGCAGTCCAGGACTAACCCGCTCCTACAATGAGCAGTTCTTC,CASSPGLTRSYNEQFF
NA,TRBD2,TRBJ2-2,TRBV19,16,TGTGCCAGTAGTAAAGTAGCGGGGGGCGACACCGGGGAGCTGTTTTTT,CASSKVAGGDTGELFF
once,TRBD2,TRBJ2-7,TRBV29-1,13,TGCAGCGCCGATGGCGGGAGTCTTTACGAGCAGTACTTC,CSADGGSLYEQYF
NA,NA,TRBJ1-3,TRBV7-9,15,TGTGCCAGCAGCTCCGGTATGGACTCTGGAAACACCATATATTTT,CASSSGMDSGNTIYF
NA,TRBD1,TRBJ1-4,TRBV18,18,TGTGCCAGCTCACAGGAGGGACAGGGGCGTCTTGGTAATGAAAAACTGTTTTTT,CASSQEGQGRLGNEKLFF
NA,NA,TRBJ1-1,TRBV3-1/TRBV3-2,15,TGTGCCAGCAGCCAAGTAGGTTCCTTGAACACTGAAGCTTTCTTT,CASSQVGSLNTEAFF
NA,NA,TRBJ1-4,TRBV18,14,TGTGCCAGCTCAGGCACGGCAACTAATGAAAAACTGTTTTTT,CASSGTATNEKLFF
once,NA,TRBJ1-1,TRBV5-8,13,TGTGCCAGCAGCCGGCAGGGGAACACTGAAGCTTTCTTT,CASSRQGNTEAFF
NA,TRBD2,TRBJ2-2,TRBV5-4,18,TGTGCCAGCAGCCGCTGGACTAGCGGGGGTTCAAACACCGGGGAGCTGTTTTTT,CASSRWTSGGSNTGELFF
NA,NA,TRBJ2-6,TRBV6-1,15,TGTGCCAGCAGTGAACATCGCTCTGGGGCCAACGTCCTGACTTTC,CASSEHRSGANVLTF
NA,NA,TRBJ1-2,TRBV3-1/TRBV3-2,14,TGTGCCAGCAGCCAAGAAGCAGGTAACTATGGCTACACCTTC,CASSQEAGNYGYTF
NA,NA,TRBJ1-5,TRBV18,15,TGTGCCAGCTCACCAGAGGAGAGCAGGGTTCAGCCCCAGCATTTT,CASSPEESRVQPQHF
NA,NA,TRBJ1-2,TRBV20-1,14,TGCAGTGCTAGTCGGGGGTCTGGGAACTACGGCTACACCTTC,CSASRGSGNYGYTF
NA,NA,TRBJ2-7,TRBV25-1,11,TGTGCCAGCAGAAGGGTCGACGAGCAGTACTTC,CASRRVDEQYF
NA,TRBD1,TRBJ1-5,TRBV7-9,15,TGTGCCAGCAGCCACGACAGGGAGAGCAATCAGCCCCAGCATTTT,CASSHDRESNQPQHF
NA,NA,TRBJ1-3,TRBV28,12,TGTGCCAGCAGTTCTCAGGGAAACACCATATATTTT,CASSSQGNTIYF
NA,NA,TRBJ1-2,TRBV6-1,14,TGTGCCAGCAGTGAATCGGGGGGGCTCTATGGCTACACCTTC,CASSESGGLYGYTF
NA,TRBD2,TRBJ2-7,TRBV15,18,TGTGCCACCAGCAGTGACCCTGGACTAGCGGGACGTTCAGGGGAGCAGTACTTC,CATSSDPGLAGRSGEQYF